What follows are 21 T cell receptor beta chains derived from one specimen sequenced in a study of CD8+ T cells in alopecia areata. It was cDNA, reverse transcribed from extracted RNA, that served as the sequencing template. Only in-frame clones appear in the TCRdb table, and some are missing; sequencing was by immunoSEQ multiplex PCR. In the table there are 140,000 to 150,000 clones, about 59% of which are singletons. Regarding treatment: oral pan-JAK inhibitor, 5-10 mg twice daily. This specimen was CD8+ T cells sorted from blood, taken at week 4, from a patient treated with tofacitinib. The receptors were gathered from a human donor with alopecia areata.

The genes are TRBV13 and TRBJ2-1; no definite D call. The CDR3 contains 16 residues. Trimming removed 5 bases from V and 1 base from J, with 15 bases in between. Germline V gene data show CDR1 as PRHDT and CDR2 as FYEKMQ (reference sequence). CDR3 DNA: TGTGCCAGCAGCCCCGTGGGTTTGGGATCCTACAATGAGCAGTTCTTC. This encodes CASSPVGLGSYNEQFF.

The genes are TRBV19 and TRBJ2-1; a possible D gene is TRBD1 (5 bases). CDR1 is LNHDA and CDR2 is SQIVND in the germline V gene (reference sequence). The CDR3 has 16 residues. V lost 5 bases, J lost 8 bases, and 22 bases lay in between. CDR3 in amino acids: CASSPTIWTKGDEQFF. The CDR3 coding sequence is TGTGCCAGTAGTCCGACAATCTGGACAAAAGGGGATGAGCAGTTCTTC. Together with reference TRBV19 and TRBJ2-1, the CDR3 gives the full variable domain: DGGITQSPKYLFRKEGQNVTLSCEQNLNHDAMYWYRQDPGQGLRLIYYSQIVNDFQKGDIAEGYSVSREKKESFPLTVTSAQKNPTAFYLCASSPTIWTKGDEQFFGPGTRLTVL.

This sequence joins TRBV4-1 and TRBJ2-3, with 8 positions matching TRBD1. The V gene end was trimmed by 2 bases and the J gene end by 2 bases; junction bases not matched to a gene: 12. The CDR3 is 18 residues long. Germline-derived CDR1 and CDR2 are MGHRA and YSYEKL. In DNA form, the CDR3 reads TGCGCCAGCAGCCAATCCCCGACAGGGGAGAGTTTCACAGATACGCAGTATTTT. Translated, it gives CASSQSPTGESFTDTQYF.

The chain combines TRBV13 with TRBJ2-3; D might be TRBD2 (6 bases). The CDR3 covers 15 residues. The V end was cut by 3 bases, the J end by 1 base, with 11 bases between. Germline loops: CDR1 PRHDT, CDR2 FYEKMQ (reference sequence). The CDR3 bases are TGTGCCAGCAGCTTTGGACTATCCGGCACAGATACGCAGTATTTT. Translated, it gives CASSFGLSGTDTQYF.

The chain combines TRBV6-4 with TRBJ1-2; TRBD1 might be the D (5 bases). The germline gives CDR1 MRHNA, CDR2 SNTAGT. The CDR3 length is 12 residues. V was pared by 2 bases and J by 5 bases, with 6 bases between. The CDR3: CASSDGHYGYTF. In nucleotides, the CDR3 is TGTGCCAGCAGTGACGGACATTATGGCTACACCTTC.

The chain combines TRBV11-2 with TRBJ2-2; D is perhaps TRBD1 or TRBD2 (5 bases each). The germline V gene has CDR1 SGHAT and CDR2 FQNNGV. The V gene lost 2 bases and the J gene lost 5 bases, with 9 bases spanning the gap. The CDR3 loop spans 14 amino acids. The CDR3 DNA reads TGTGCCAGCAGCTTAATCAGGGAGACCGGGGAGCTGTTTTTT. Protein: CASSLIRETGELFF.

This chain uses TRBV5-6 with TRBJ2-1; 8 positions agree with TRBD2. Unmatched junction bases numbered 6, after V lost 4 bases and J lost 6 bases. Germline values: CDR1 SGHDT, CDR2 YYEEEE. The CDR3 contains 14 residues. The CDR3 is CASSRAGTSNEQFF. In DNA form, the CDR3 reads TGTGCCAGCAGCCGCGCCGGGACTAGCAATGAGCAGTTCTTC.

The CDR3 loop reads CASGDAPRAFF. The CDR3 DNA follows: TGTGCCAGTGGGGACGCTCCACGGGCTTTCTTT. This chain uses TRBV19 with TRBJ1-1, with D possibly matching TRBD1 (5 bases). From germline, CDR1 is LNHDA and CDR2 SQIVND (reference sequence). The CDR3 runs 11 residues. V was cut by 8 bases and J by 11 bases, with 15 bases left in between.

This clone was picked up a small number of times. DNA of the CDR3: TGCGCCAGCAGCCAAACGGGTTCCTCTGGAAACACCATATATTTT. Amino acid sequence: CASSQTGSSGNTIYF. The chain combines TRBV4-1 with TRBJ1-3, with no clear D. V lost 2 bases, J lost 0 bases, and 8 bases lay in between. The CDR3 sequence is 15 residues long. The germline CDR1 and CDR2 sequences are MGHRA and YSYEKL.

V is TRBV5-6 and J is TRBJ2-7; perhaps TRBD1 as D (5 bases). The V gene's germline CDR1 is SGHDT and CDR2 YYEEEE. The CDR3 covers 14 residues. Trimming left V 4 bases short and J 0 bases short, with 11 bases between. As DNA, the CDR3 is TGTGCCAGCAGCCCTCAGGGTTACTCCTACGAGCAGTACTTC. Protein sequence: CASSPQGYSYEQYF. Full variable domain (rest looked up from reference TRBV5-6 and TRBJ2-7): DAGVTQSPTHLIKTRGQQVTLRCSPKSGHDTVSWYQQALGQGPQFIFQYYEEEERQRGNFPDRFSGHQFPNYSSELNVNALLLGDSALYLCASSPQGYSYEQYFGPGTRLTVT.

This CDR3 reads CASSPSGGGKNEQFF. The CDR3 coding sequence is TGCGCCAGCAGCCCTAGCGGGGGGGGCAAAAATGAGCAGTTCTTC. This chain joins TRBV4-3 and TRBJ2-1, with 12 bases aligning to TRBD2. The CDR3 consists of 15 residues. V shed 4 bases, J shed 7 bases, and the junction held 5 bases outside the gene matches. CDR1 is LGHNA, CDR2 YSLEER, per germline.

The J gene is TRBJ2-7, the V gene TRBV10-2; D unclear. Germline lookup yields CDR1 WSHSY and CDR2 SAAADI. The V end lost 0 bases, the J end lost 4 bases, and 4 bases lay between the germline ends. The CDR3 extends over 12 amino acids. The CDR3 reads CASSESDYEQYF. In DNA, the CDR3 is TGCGCCAGCAGTGAGTCGGATTACGAGCAGTACTTC.

This clone was seen more than once but under ten times. The V and J genes are TRBV29-1 and TRBJ2-2, with D maybe TRBD2 (6 bases). Looked up from germline, CDR1 is SQVTM and CDR2 is ANQGSEA. V shed 6 bases and J shed 2 bases, with 10 bases lying between them. The CDR3 is 13 residues long. The CDR3 is CSVGGANTGELFF. Written as DNA, the CDR3 is TGCAGCGTCGGGGGAGCAAACACCGGGGAGCTGTTTTTT.

This chain joins TRBV27 and TRBJ1-1; 9 nucleotides agree with TRBD1. Looked up from germline, CDR1 is MNHEY and CDR2 is SMNVEV (reference sequence). V gave up 8 bases and J gave up 5 bases; unmatched junction bases: 12. CDR3 length equals 15 residues. As DNA, the CDR3 is TGTGCCAGCGGGGTCACAGGGGGCGCTTGGACTGAAGCTTTCTTT. Its translation is CASGVTGGAWTEAFF.

This clone is a singleton in its sample. The chain uses TRBV9 and TRBJ2-7; 10 bases map to TRBD2. V lost 4 bases, J lost 4 bases, and 5 bases stayed unmatched. This CDR3 spans 14 amino acids. CDR1 and CDR2 (germline): SGDLS, YYNGEE. CDR3 amino acids: CASSPWTSGYEQYF. The CDR3 DNA sequence: TGTGCCAGCAGCCCCTGGACTAGCGGTTACGAGCAGTACTTC.

Worth noting for this clone: At one end, the junction sequence differs from germline, possibly due to a read error. The J gene is TRBJ2-3, the V gene TRBV20-1; 10 nucleotides align to TRBD2. This CDR3 comprises 11 residues. Per the germline V gene, CDR1 is DFQATT and CDR2 is SNEGSKA (reference sequence). The CDR3 protein is CSARVSGGPRF. Here the CDR3 DNA reads TGCAGTGCTAGGGTTAGCGGGGGGCCGCGGTTT.

The V gene is TRBV29-1, the J gene TRBJ2-2, with D uncertain. The CDR3 sequence is 12 residues long. Germline loops: CDR1 SQVTM, CDR2 ANQGSEA. V gave up 1 base and J gave up 6 bases, with 6 bases separating them. CDR3 loop: CSVEVGPGELFF. DNA for the CDR3: TGCAGCGTTGAAGTAGGGCCCGGGGAGCTGTTTTTT.

The chain is built from TRBV5-6 and TRBJ1-1; D unresolved. This CDR3 spans 12 amino acids. The germline V and J ends were trimmed by 2 bases and 3 bases, with 5 bases remaining between them. Germline CDR1 reads SGHDT; CDR2 reads YYEEEE. The CDR3 loop is CASSFVDTEAFF. The CDR3 DNA is TGTGCCAGCAGCTTTGTGGACACTGAAGCTTTCTTT. Supplemented by reference TRBV5-6 and TRBJ1-1, the full variable domain reads DAGVTQSPTHLIKTRGQQVTLRCSPKSGHDTVSWYQQALGQGPQFIFQYYEEEERQRGNFPDRFSGHQFPNYSSELNVNALLLGDSALYLCASSFVDTEAFFGQGTRLTVV.

The chain employs TRBV29-1 and TRBJ2-7, with D possibly TRBD1 on 5 matching bases. This CDR3 has 13 residues. V shed 4 bases and J shed 7 bases, with 17 bases lying between them. Germline CDR1 reads SQVTM; CDR2 reads ANQGSEA. The CDR3 DNA reads TGCAGCGTTGTTGACAGTGGAGATTTTGAGCAGTACTTC. It translates to CSVVDSGDFEQYF.

V gene TRBV30 combines with J gene TRBJ2-7, with 8 bases fitting TRBD1. V shed 1 base and J 3 bases; nucleotides not matched to a gene: 11. Germline V gene data show CDR1 as GTSNPN and CDR2 as SVGIG (reference sequence). The CDR3 extends over 16 amino acids. For the CDR3, the DNA is TGTGCCTGGAGTGGGGAAAGTGGGACAGGAGACTACGAGCAGTACTTC. This translates into CAWSGESGTGDYEQYF.

V gene TRBV13 combines with J gene TRBJ1-2; D remains ambiguous. This CDR3 is 15 amino acids long. The germline V gene encodes CDR1 PRHDT and CDR2 FYEKMQ (reference sequence). Trimming shortened V by 0 bases and J by 6 bases, and 14 bases separated the two germline ends. The DNA for the CDR3 is TGTGCCAGCAGCTTAGGCCAGGCAGGTTGGAATGGCTACACCTTC. Its protein is CASSLGQAGWNGYTF. Variable domain in full (rest from reference TRBV13 and TRBJ1-2): AAGVIQSPRHLIKEKRETATLKCYPIPRHDTVYWYQQGPGQDPQFLISFYEKMQSDKGSIPDRFSAQQFSDYHSELNMSSLELGDSALYFCASSLGQAGWNGYTFGSGTRLTVV.